These 7 T cell receptor beta chains were all obtained from the same sample, sequenced in a study of cytomegalovirus exposure and HLA in healthy donors. Primers included in the PCR were 60 Vbeta and 13 Jbeta primers. Using immunoSEQ multiplex PCR, the repertoire was profiled, and TCRdb retains in-frame clones only, with some absent. This table holds under 70,000 clones, about three quarters found once. Sequenced: PBMCs. The receptors derive from a female donor in good health and CMV-seronegative.

The rearrangement uses TRBV2 and TRBJ1-5, with 7 bases identical to TRBD1. J gave up 3 bases and V 9 bases, and 5 bases lay outside the gene matches. The CDR3 covers 13 residues. CDR1 is SNHLY and CDR2 is FYNNEI in the germline V gene. This CDR3 is CASLTGLNQPQHF. CDR3 in DNA: TGTGCCAGTTTGACAGGGCTCAATCAGCCCCAGCATTTT.

This chain connects TRBV7-9 to TRBJ2-1; D is ambiguous. With 5 bases removed from V and 5 bases from J, the gap between germline ends came to 7 bases. Per the germline V gene, CDR1 is SEHNR and CDR2 is FQNEAQ (reference sequence). CDR3 length equals 12 residues. CDR3 in amino acids: CASSPIDNEQFF. CDR3 nucleotides: TGTGCCAGCAGCCCAATAGACAATGAGCAGTTCTTC.

V usage is TRBV9 and J usage is TRBJ2-5; a weak D match, TRBD1 (6 bases). Germline CDR1 reads SGDLS; CDR2 reads YYNGEE. The CDR3 runs 14 residues. V dropped 4 bases and J dropped 0 bases, with 10 bases sitting between them. CDR3 nucleotides: TGTGCCAGCAGCCGCGGACAGAACCAAGAGACCCAGTACTTC. Translation gives CASSRGQNQETQYF.

The rearrangement joins TRBV4-1 to TRBJ1-2; 7 bases are a match to TRBD1. V trimming: 0 bases; J trimming: 13 bases; junction bases outside the gene matches: 5. Germline values: CDR1 MGHRA, CDR2 YSYEKL. The CDR3 is 12 amino acids. CDR3: CASSQEDRRPTF. The CDR3 nucleotides are TGCGCCAGCAGCCAAGAGGACAGGAGGCCCACCTTC.

V gene TRBV11-2 combines with J gene TRBJ1-1, with 8 bases aligning to TRBD1. This CDR3 comprises 17 residues. V was clipped by 2 bases and J by 4 bases; unmatched bases: 12. Germline CDR1 reads SGHAT; CDR2 reads FQNNGV. CDR3 in DNA: TGTGCCAGCAGCTTACCGGGACAGGCGATTCGGTCCACTGAAGCTTTCTTT. This codes for CASSLPGQAIRSTEAFF.

V is TRBV6-6 and J is TRBJ2-1, with 8 positions matching TRBD1. The CDR3 contains 16 residues. V lost 0 bases and J lost 5; bases outside the gene matches: 6. Germline V CDR1 and CDR2: MNHNY, SVGAGI (reference sequence). CDR3 nucleotide sequence: TGTGCCAGCAGTTACTCGACAGGGGCCCACAACAATGAGCAGTTCTTC. Translated, it gives CASSYSTGAHNNEQFF.

V is TRBV5-1 and J is TRBJ1-1; the match to TRBD1 covers 10 bases. Looked up from germline, CDR1 is SGHRS and CDR2 is YFSETQ. V trimming: 4 bases; J trimming: 6 bases; junction bases outside the gene matches: 6. This CDR3 spans 14 amino acids. The CDR3: CASSKTGGPAEAFF. The DNA of the CDR3 is TGCGCCAGCAGCAAGACAGGGGGCCCCGCTGAAGCTTTCTTT. The full variable domain, rest sourced from reference TRBV5-1 and TRBJ1-1, is KAGVTQTPRYLIKTRGQQVTLSCSPISGHRSVSWYQQTPGQGLQFLFEYFSETQRNKGNFPGRFSGRQFSNSRSEMNVSTLELGDSALYLCASSKTGGPAEAFFGQGTRLTVV.